These 8 T cell receptor beta chains were sequenced from one sample in a study of graft-versus-host responses after intestinal transplantation. Their target antigens are unknown. Here immunoSEQ multiplex PCR was the method, and the copy in TCRdb shows in-frame clones only, minus some. The data hold under 25,000 clones, with roughly four fifths observed a single time. The source material was unstimulated CD8+ T cells sorted from spleen or lymph node cells, sampled before transplant. The receptor set was obtained from a human donor who was the organ donor for an intestinal transplant.

This chain joins TRBV10-2 and TRBJ2-3; D is possibly TRBD2 (6 bases). V lost 0 bases and J 5 bases, leaving 6 bases between the germline ends. Germline CDR1 and CDR2: WSHSY and SAAADI. This CDR3 is built from 13 residues. CDR3 DNA sequence: TGCGCCAGCAGTGAGTCGGGGGGAGATACGCAGTATTTT. Its translation: CASSESGGDTQYF.

This clone occurred a few times. J is TRBJ1-1 and V is TRBV28; 9 bases agree with TRBD1. Trimming took 7 bases from V and 4 from J; bases not matched to a gene: 7. CDR1 MDHEN and CDR2 SYDVKM come from the germline V gene. There are 14 residues in the CDR3. In DNA form, the CDR3 reads TGTGCCAGCATCTGGACAGGGGCCGGCACTGAAGCTTTCTTT. Its protein product is CASIWTGAGTEAFF.

The chain combines TRBV27 with TRBJ2-1; D is undetermined. Germline CDR1 MNHEY, CDR2 SMNVEV (reference sequence). The V and J ends lost 5 bases and 3 bases respectively, with 14 bases between them. This CDR3 region has 15 residues. CDR3 in DNA: TGTGCCAGCAGTACCGACGGCGGCCTCTACAATGAGCAGTTCTTC. Its protein product is CASSTDGGLYNEQFF.

The chain carries TRBV19 and TRBJ1-1; TRBD1 aligns across 9 bases. Germline-derived CDR1 and CDR2 are LNHDA and SQIVND (reference sequence). V lost 5 bases, J lost 5 bases, and 9 bases stayed unmatched. The CDR3 is 15 amino acids. CDR3 bases: TGTGCCAGTAGTTCGGCAACAGGGGGCTGGACTGAAGCTTTCTTT. Amino acids: CASSSATGGWTEAFF. Full variable domain (outside the CDR3, taken from reference TRBV19 and TRBJ1-1): DGGITQSPKYLFRKEGQNVTLSCEQNLNHDAMYWYRQDPGQGLRLIYYSQIVNDFQKGDIAEGYSVSREKKESFPLTVTSAQKNPTAFYLCASSSATGGWTEAFFGQGTRLTVV.

This chain connects TRBV11-3 to TRBJ1-2; possibly TRBD1 for D (5 bases). The CDR3 sequence is 11 residues long. Germline-derived CDR1 and CDR2 are SGHNT and YENEEA. The V end was cut by 6 bases, the J end by 8 bases, with 10 bases between. CDR3 protein: CASRGPLGYTF. The CDR3 region has the DNA TGTGCCAGCAGGGGACCCCTAGGCTACACCTTC.

The DNA of the CDR3 is TGTGCCAGTAGTCCGCCGGCCGGATACCAGCATTTT. Translating it yields CASSPPAGYQHF. The chain couples TRBV19 to TRBJ1-5; D is unclear. The CDR3 covers 12 residues. Per the germline V gene, CDR1 is LNHDA and CDR2 is SQIVND (reference sequence). The V end was cut by 5 bases, the J end by 12 bases, with 14 bases between.

This chain links TRBV9 with TRBJ2-6; no clear D. Germline V gene sequence: CDR1 SGDLS, CDR2 YYNGEE. The ends were cut back, 0 bases at V and 2 bases at J, with 12 bases in the middle. This CDR3 is 17 amino acids long. The CDR3 region has the DNA TGTGCCAGCAGCGTAGATGGGGTATCTACTGGGGCCAACGTCCTGACTTTC. Translating it yields CASSVDGVSTGANVLTF.

This clone came up a few times. The rearrangement links TRBV19 to TRBJ2-7; 10 nucleotides align to TRBD2. The trim removed 5 bases at V and 5 bases at J, leaving 12 bases unmatched. This CDR3 is 16 amino acids long. Germline lookup yields CDR1 LNHDA and CDR2 SQIVND (reference sequence). Here the CDR3 reads CASSSNSGRIRNEQYF. The CDR3, as DNA: TGTGCCAGTAGTTCAAATAGCGGGAGGATTCGAAACGAGCAGTACTTC.